These 22 T cell receptor beta chains share one sample of origin, sequenced in a study of cytomegalovirus exposure and HLA in healthy donors. Primers included in the PCR were 60 Vbeta and 13 Jbeta primers. The repertoire was sequenced with immunoSEQ multiplex PCR; TCRdb's copy has only in-frame clones and lacks some. The sample contains roughly 130,000 clones, approximately 68% of which appear only once. The sample consisted of PBMCs. These receptors were taken from a man aged 30 to 45 in good health and CMV-seropositive.

The chain has TRBV5-1 and TRBJ1-4, with D perhaps matching TRBD1 (6 bases). Germline V gene sequence: CDR1 SGHRS, CDR2 YFSETQ. The V and J ends lost 0 bases and 3 bases respectively, with 9 bases between them. This CDR3 is built from 15 residues. Written as DNA, the CDR3 is TGCGCCAGCAGCTTGGACAGGGCCGCTAATGAAAAACTGTTTTTT. Its protein product is CASSLDRAANEKLFF.

This chain uses TRBV27 with TRBJ2-3; 11 bases align to TRBD2. Germline CDR1 and CDR2: MNHEY and SMNVEV (reference sequence). J lost 1 base, V lost 5 bases, and 8 bases had no gene match. The CDR3 consists of 17 residues. In nucleotides, the CDR3 is TGTGCCAGCAGTAAAACTAGCGGGAGAGTGGGCACAGATACGCAGTATTTT. Amino acids: CASSKTSGRVGTDTQYF.

This sequence joins TRBV4-3 and TRBJ1-3; TRBD1 aligns across 8 bases. V dropped 2 bases and J dropped 0; count of bases not matched to a gene: 3. This CDR3 contains 16 residues. Germline V lookup: CDR1 LGHNA, CDR2 YSLEER. CDR3 sequence (DNA): TGCGCCAGCAGCCAAATGACAGGGGACTCTGGAAACACCATATATTTT. Protein sequence: CASSQMTGDSGNTIYF.

The chain is built from TRBV4-2 and TRBJ2-5, with 12 bases fitting TRBD2. CDR1 LGHNA and CDR2 YNFKEQ come from the germline V gene. V shed 4 bases, J shed 1 base, and the junction held 7 bases outside the gene matches. The CDR3 contains 17 residues. The chain's CDR3 is CASSPAGTSGFQETQYF. The CDR3 nucleotides are TGTGCCAGCAGCCCGGCCGGGACTAGCGGGTTCCAAGAGACCCAGTACTTC.

This clone was seen more than once but under ten times. The chain carries TRBV10-3 and TRBJ2-3; a weak D match, TRBD2 (6 bases). V was clipped by 8 bases and J by 1 base, with 19 bases between them. CDR1 and CDR2 from the germline V gene are ENHRY and SYGVKD. The CDR3 consists of 16 residues. The CDR3 coding sequence is TGTGCCATCGCAAACGGGAGCCCTAAAGGCACAGATACGCAGTATTTT. Translation: CAIANGSPKGTDTQYF.

The genes are TRBV28 and TRBJ2-1; D is possibly TRBD2 (6 bases). Deletions cut 6 bases from V and 10 bases from J, with 16 bases between. This CDR3 region has 13 residues. Germline assignment: CDR1 MDHEN and CDR2 SYDVKM. This CDR3 reads CASSSGTPGEQFF. CDR3 coding DNA: TGTGCCAGCAGCTCCGGGACTCCCGGAGAGCAGTTCTTC. The full variable domain, in which reference TRBV28 and TRBJ2-1 provide the parts outside the CDR3, is DVKVTQSSRYLVKRTGEKVFLECVQDMDHENMFWYRQDPGLGLRLIYFSYDVKMKEKGDIPEGYSVSREKKERFSLILESASTNQTSMYLCASSSGTPGEQFFGPGTRLTVL.

The chain links TRBV27 to TRBJ2-3; 11 positions agree with TRBD2. This CDR3 comprises 18 residues. Germline-derived CDR1 and CDR2 are MNHEY and SMNVEV (reference sequence). The J segment lost 2 bases and the V segment lost 0 bases, leaving 7 bases of the junction unmatched. The CDR3 reads CASSLSWTTSGNTDTQYF. The CDR3 region has the DNA TGTGCCAGCAGTTTATCGTGGACGACTAGCGGGAACACAGATACGCAGTATTTT.

J is TRBJ1-3 and V is TRBV4-1, with D tentatively TRBD1 (5 bases). The CDR3 runs 15 residues. The V and J ends lost 0 bases and 4 bases respectively, with 10 bases between them. Germline CDR1 MGHRA, CDR2 YSYEKL. DNA of the CDR3: TGCGCCAGCAGCCAAGATGATAGGGGCGGAAACACCATATATTTT. Translating it yields CASSQDDRGGNTIYF.

This clone was seen more than once but under ten times. The chain links TRBV4-1 to TRBJ2-1; possibly TRBD2 for D (6 bases). The V and J ends lost 4 bases and 2 bases respectively, with 15 bases between them. The CDR3 is 16 residues long. Germline CDR1 and CDR2: MGHRA and YSYEKL. CDR3 sequence (DNA): TGCGCCAGCAGCCCAAACATCGGGGGAACCTACAATGAGCAGTTCTTC. Translated, it gives CASSPNIGGTYNEQFF.

The chain recombines TRBV28 with TRBJ2-3; 8 bases fit TRBD2. This CDR3 is 16 amino acids long. CDR1 and CDR2 (germline): MDHEN, SYDVKM. V shed 7 bases and J 5 bases; nucleotides not matched to a gene: 14. In DNA, the CDR3 is TGTGCCAGCAAGCCGATCGGTAGCGGGACCCTAGATACGCAGTATTTT. It specifies CASKPIGSGTLDTQYF.

The V and J genes are TRBV9 and TRBJ2-7; a possible D gene is TRBD2 (5 bases). Germline CDR1 reads SGDLS; CDR2 reads YYNGEE. The V and J ends lost 7 bases and 2 bases respectively, with 13 bases between them. This CDR3 has 13 amino acids. CDR3 sequence reads: CASGRTGTYEQYF. The CDR3 DNA sequence: TGTGCCAGCGGCAGGACTGGTACCTACGAGCAGTACTTC.

The chain carries TRBV18 and TRBJ2-1, with D uncertain. The CDR3 extends over 15 amino acids. Germline assignment: CDR1 KGHSH and CDR2 LQKENI. V shed 3 bases and J shed 0 bases, with 9 bases lying between them. The CDR3 is CASSPFASSYNEQFF. In DNA, the CDR3 is TGTGCCAGCTCACCCTTCGCTAGCTCCTACAATGAGCAGTTCTTC.

This chain connects TRBV13 to TRBJ2-5, with D unclear. Trimming pared 5 bases from V and 5 bases from J, leaving 12 bases between. This CDR3 comprises 13 residues. The V gene's germline CDR1 is PRHDT and CDR2 FYEKMQ (reference sequence). CDR3 DNA: TGTGCCAGCAGCCCACAACCCCGTGAGACCCAGTACTTC. Translated: CASSPQPRETQYF.

The J gene is TRBJ2-1, the V gene TRBV7-2, with TRBD1 identical over 8 bases. CDR3 size: 16 residues. Germline V gene lookup returns CDR1 SGHTA and CDR2 FQGNSA. With 3 bases clipped from V and 11 bases from J, the junction kept 15 bases outside the gene matches. The chain's CDR3 is CASSFGQGNQNPQQFF. DNA for the CDR3: TGTGCCAGCAGCTTTGGACAGGGTAATCAGAACCCCCAGCAGTTCTTC.

The V gene is TRBV6-1, the J gene TRBJ2-7; no definite D call. CDR1 is MNHNS and CDR2 is SASEGT in the germline V gene. The V gene lost 0 bases and the J gene lost 4 bases, with 10 bases spanning the gap. This CDR3 is 14 amino acids long. CDR3 bases: TGTGCCAGCAGTGAAGCGGCGGCGCGGTACGAGCAGTACTTC. Protein: CASSEAAARYEQYF.

V is TRBV27 and J is TRBJ1-2; possibly TRBD1 for D (5 bases). This CDR3 has 13 residues. V gave up 1 base and J gave up 7 bases, with 10 bases separating them. Germline values: CDR1 MNHEY, CDR2 SMNVEV (reference sequence). CDR3 sequence reads: CASSLLGGSGYTF. CDR3 sequence (DNA): TGTGCCAGCAGTTTATTGGGGGGAAGTGGCTACACCTTC.

This chain links TRBV5-6 with TRBJ2-2; D is unresolved. Germline-derived CDR1 and CDR2 are SGHDT and YYEEEE. This CDR3 has 13 residues. Trimming took off 0 bases at V and 7 bases at J, with 7 bases between the two ends. Here the CDR3 DNA reads TGTGCCAGCAGCTTGGAAGATAGCGGGGAGCTGTTTTTT. Translation: CASSLEDSGELFF.

This clone has only a few counts. The CDR3 DNA sequence: TGTGCCAGCAGTGAAGAACTCCCGGGGGGGCCCCAGCATTTT. Translation: CASSEELPGGPQHF. The genes are TRBV6-1 and TRBJ1-5; tentatively, D is TRBD1 (5 bases). Germline lookup yields CDR1 MNHNS and CDR2 SASEGT. The CDR3 contains 14 residues. V gave up 1 base and J gave up 9 bases, with 13 bases separating them.

This clone was seen once. This sequence joins TRBV5-1 and TRBJ2-7, with 7 bases matching TRBD1. V lost 0 bases to trimming and J lost 4 bases; unmatched junction nucleotides: 7. This CDR3 has 15 residues. Germline CDR1 SGHRS, CDR2 YFSETQ. CDR3 nucleotides: TGCGCCAGCAGCTTGGCCGGGACAGCCTATTACGAGCAGTACTTC. Protein: CASSLAGTAYYEQYF.

This chain uses TRBV5-1 with TRBJ2-1; D gene unclear. Germline V gene data show CDR1 as SGHRS and CDR2 as YFSETQ. The CDR3 length is 12 residues. V lost 2 bases and J lost 9, with 9 bases in between. DNA of the CDR3: TGCGCCAGCAGCTTTCATACGGGTGAGCAGTTCTTC. As protein: CASSFHTGEQFF.

The chain has TRBV5-4 and TRBJ1-2; 10 positions match TRBD1. This CDR3 has 17 residues. V was clipped by 0 bases and J by 5 bases; unmatched bases: 10. The germline gives CDR1 SGHNT, CDR2 YYREEE (reference sequence). The CDR3 nucleotides read TGTGCCAGCAGCTTGGACCCCGAGACAGGGGGCCCGTATGGCTACACCTTC. This gives the protein CASSLDPETGGPYGYTF.

The genes are TRBV18 and TRBJ1-1; D may be TRBD1 (5 bases). Germline-derived CDR1 and CDR2 are KGHSH and LQKENI. The germline V and J ends were trimmed by 3 bases and 2 bases, with 10 bases remaining between them. The CDR3 has 14 residues. CDR3: CASSPGRANTEAFF. The CDR3 bases are TGTGCCAGCTCACCGGGCAGGGCCAACACTGAAGCTTTCTTT.